This T cell receptor beta chain appears in the sequencing data of a study of Ad26.COV2.S vaccination and SARS-CoV-2 variants. For the study at large: Once, or twice with 56 days between doses, Ad26.COV2.S was given intramuscularly. Overall study results and limits: Analyses that measured TCR breadth and depth may have underestimated total T cell responses. It was reported that spike-specific CD8+ and CD4+ T cell responses were substantially broad after vaccination.

A note on this clone: Its antigen is still unknown.

The CDR3 is made up of 15 amino acids. V dropped 0 bases and J dropped 3 bases, with 13 bases sitting between them. CDR1 and CDR2 (germline): SGHRS, YFSETQ. This sample's treatment: roughly 19 received Ad26.COV2.S at low or high dose, single or two shots; several received placebo; per-sample allocation not given. Sampling was performed 63 days after the first vaccine or placebo injection. This adult donor, from Boston, was 18-55 years old. Measured with immunoSEQ multiplex PCR; TCRdb has only the in-frame clones, and not every one. The data show approximately 360,000 clones, approximately 83% seen once.

This TCR derives from a person between 18 and 65 years old who received the Ad26.COV2.S COVID-19 vaccine or a placebo. The genes are TRBV5-1 and TRBJ2-7, with D possibly being TRBD1 or TRBD2 (5 bases each). The sequences come from peripheral blood, collected in a trial of Ad26.COV2.S vaccine versus placebo. The CDR3 reads CASSLAGGGVYEQYF. CDR3 DNA: TGCGCCAGCAGCTTGGCCGGTGGGGGAGTCTACGAGCAGTACTTC.